This T cell receptor beta chain was found in a study of blood T cell repertoires in COVID-19. The method was immunoSEQ multiplex PCR; TCRdb's version includes in-frame clones alone and lacks a portion of them. The sample records roughly 500,000 clones, approximately 85% being singletons. The CDR3 consists of 13 residues. V trimming: 1 base; J trimming: 8 bases; junction bases outside the gene matches: 3. Germline V gene data show CDR1 as GTSNPN and CDR2 as SVGIG (reference sequence). The V gene is TRBV30, the J gene TRBJ1-2, with 11 bases fitting TRBD1. Sequenced sample: peripheral blood. The receptor was derived from a human donor in a cohort sampled during active COVID-19. The CDR3 DNA sequence: TGTGCCTGGAGTGCGGACAGGGGGCGCGGCTACACCTTC. Amino acid sequence: CAWSADRGRGYTF.